Shown below are 13 T cell receptor beta chains from a single sample sequenced in a study of blood T cell repertoires in COVID-19. Profiled with immunoSEQ multiplex PCR; TCRdb holds only in-frame clones, not every one. Of approximately 300,000 clones in the sample, around 87% were seen once. Material for sequencing was PBMCs or T cells enriched from blood (not recorded which). The receptors were gathered from a woman in her 30s who had recovered from COVID-19.

The chain employs TRBV5-6 and TRBJ1-4, with a tentative D call TRBD1 (5 bases). Germline V gene sequence: CDR1 SGHDT, CDR2 YYEEEE. Trimming took 4 bases from V and 1 from J, leaving 11 bases between them. The CDR3 loop spans 15 amino acids. The CDR3 sequence: CASSPRGGTNEKLFF. CDR3 nucleotide sequence: TGTGCCAGCAGCCCTCGGGGGGGAACTAATGAAAAACTGTTTTTT.

The chain combines TRBV28 with TRBJ2-7; D is unresolved. CDR3 size: 13 residues. Germline-derived CDR1 and CDR2 are MDHEN and SYDVKM. The ends were cut back, 1 base at V and 6 bases at J, with 10 bases in the middle. The CDR3 nucleotides are TGTGCCAGCAGTTTATTGGTCAGAGGCGAGCAGTACTTC. It codes for CASSLLVRGEQYF.

This clone was recorded many times. V gene TRBV19 combines with J gene TRBJ1-6, with TRBD1 matching 7 bases. CDR3 length: 15 amino acids. Trimming cost V 6 bases and J 10 bases; bases outside gene matches: 12. The germline CDR1 and CDR2 sequences are LNHDA and SQIVND (reference sequence). The CDR3 bases are TGTGCCAGTAGCCTTTACAGGGGAAGGGGATCACCCCTCCACTTT. It encodes CASSLYRGRGSPLHF.

This chain connects TRBV9 to TRBJ2-1, with TRBD2 as a possible D gene (5 bases). The CDR3 length is 18 residues. The germline V gene encodes CDR1 SGDLS and CDR2 YYNGEE. V lost 4 bases to trimming and J lost 2 bases, with 22 bases between them. CDR3 sequence reads: CASSSQLPDGVTYNEQFF. The CDR3 DNA reads TGTGCCAGCAGCTCCCAGCTTCCCGACGGGGTGACCTACAATGAGCAGTTCTTC.

The rearrangement uses TRBV2 and TRBJ1-1, with D possibly matching TRBD1 (5 bases). This CDR3 region has 13 residues. Germline values: CDR1 SNHLY, CDR2 FYNNEI. With 7 bases removed from V and 1 base from J, the gap between germline ends came to 10 bases. The CDR3 DNA reads TGTGCCAGCACCTACGGACAGAACACTGAAGCTTTCTTT. It codes for CASTYGQNTEAFF.

The chain is built from TRBV6-5 and TRBJ2-7, with a tentative D call TRBD2 (6 bases). Trimming shortened V by 7 bases and J by 4 bases, and 17 bases separated the two germline ends. The CDR3 runs to 14 residues. In germline, CDR1 is MNHEY, CDR2 SVGAGI. As DNA, the CDR3 is TGTGCCAGCACCTTCAGGGAGGAACAATACGAGCAGTACTTC. This codes for CASTFREEQYEQYF.

The chain couples TRBV16 to TRBJ2-7; D not resolved. Germline CDR1 and CDR2: KGHSY and FQNENV. The V gene lost 0 bases and the J gene lost 3 bases, with 9 bases spanning the gap. This CDR3 is 14 amino acids long. The CDR3 sequence: CASSQSGRFYEQYF. DNA of the CDR3: TGTGCCAGCAGCCAATCGGGCAGATTCTACGAGCAGTACTTC.

The sample holds one count of this clone. The chain employs TRBV6-5 and TRBJ1-2; 9 positions match TRBD1. The CDR3 runs to 14 residues. The junction had 3 bases not matched to a gene; V was cut back by 5 bases and J by 2 bases. Germline V lookup: CDR1 MNHEY, CDR2 SVGAGI. This CDR3 is CASSRTGENYGYTF. The DNA of the CDR3 is TGTGCCAGCAGTAGGACAGGGGAAAACTATGGCTACACCTTC.

The rearrangement uses TRBV28 and TRBJ2-2; D might be TRBD2 (6 bases). CDR3 size: 14 residues. Per the germline V gene, CDR1 is MDHEN and CDR2 is SYDVKM. V lost 7 bases and J 3 bases, leaving 12 bases between the germline ends. Here the CDR3 DNA reads TGTGCCAGCACGGAAGGGACTTACACCGGGGAGCTGTTTTTT. It encodes CASTEGTYTGELFF.

The chain uses TRBV7-3 and TRBJ2-1, with 8 bases that match TRBD1. CDR3 length equals 15 residues. V shed 5 bases and J 0 bases; nucleotides not matched to a gene: 3. Germline CDR1 SGHTA, CDR2 FQGTGA. Written as DNA, the CDR3 is TGTGCCAGCAGCCAGGGACAGGTCTCCTACAATGAGCAGTTCTTC. Its protein is CASSQGQVSYNEQFF.

CDR3 protein: CASSSTGGAYSNQPQHF. The CDR3 DNA reads as TGTGCCAGTAGTTCGACAGGGGGCGCATATTCCAATCAGCCCCAGCATTTT. V and J are TRBV19 and TRBJ1-5; 10 bases are a match to TRBD1. The V gene end was trimmed by 5 bases and the J gene end by 3 bases; junction bases not matched to a gene: 10. Germline V lookup: CDR1 LNHDA, CDR2 SQIVND (reference sequence). CDR3 length: 17 amino acids.

The genes are TRBV3-1 (or the pseudogene TRBV3-2) and TRBJ1-2, with a tentative D call TRBD1 (5 bases). Germline V CDR1 and CDR2: LGHDT, YNNKEL (reference sequence). Trimming took off 4 bases at V and 7 bases at J, with 13 bases between the two ends. The CDR3 has 13 residues. In nucleotides, the CDR3 is TGTGCCAGCAGCCGCGGGGAGGGGTCTGGCTACACCTTC. Its translation is CASSRGEGSGYTF.

This clone has more than one count but fewer than ten. The chain combines TRBV4-3 with TRBJ2-7; 7 positions agree with TRBD2. Germline loops: CDR1 LGHNA, CDR2 YSLEER. The trim removed 0 bases at V and 6 bases at J, leaving 5 bases unmatched. CDR3 length: 14 amino acids. CDR3 coding DNA: TGCGCCAGCAGCCAAGATCGGGACTATAGCGAGCAGTACTTC. It is translated as CASSQDRDYSEQYF.